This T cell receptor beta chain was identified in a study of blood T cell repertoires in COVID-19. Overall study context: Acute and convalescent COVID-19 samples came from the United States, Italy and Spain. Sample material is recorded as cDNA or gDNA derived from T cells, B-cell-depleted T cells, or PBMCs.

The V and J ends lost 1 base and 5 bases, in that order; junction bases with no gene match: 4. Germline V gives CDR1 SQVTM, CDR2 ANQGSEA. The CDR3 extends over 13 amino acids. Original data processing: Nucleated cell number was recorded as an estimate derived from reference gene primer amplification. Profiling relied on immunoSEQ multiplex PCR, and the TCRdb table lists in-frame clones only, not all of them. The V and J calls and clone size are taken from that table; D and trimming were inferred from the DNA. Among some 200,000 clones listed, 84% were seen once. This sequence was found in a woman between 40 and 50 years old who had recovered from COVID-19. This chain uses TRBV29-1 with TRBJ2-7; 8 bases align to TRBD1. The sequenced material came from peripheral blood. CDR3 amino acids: CSVEVTGAHEQYF. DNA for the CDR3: TGCAGCGTTGAAGTGACAGGGGCCCACGAGCAGTACTTC.